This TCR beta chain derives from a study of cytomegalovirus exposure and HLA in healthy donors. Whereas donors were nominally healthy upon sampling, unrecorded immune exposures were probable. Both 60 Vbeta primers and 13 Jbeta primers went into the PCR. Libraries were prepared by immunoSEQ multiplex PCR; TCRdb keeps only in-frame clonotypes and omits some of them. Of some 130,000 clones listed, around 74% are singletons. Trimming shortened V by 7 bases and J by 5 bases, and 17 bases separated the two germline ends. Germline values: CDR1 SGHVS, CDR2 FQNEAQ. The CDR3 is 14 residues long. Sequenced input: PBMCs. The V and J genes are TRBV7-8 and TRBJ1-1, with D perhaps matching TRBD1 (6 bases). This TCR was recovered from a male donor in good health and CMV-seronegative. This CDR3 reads CASTDTGRGTEAFF. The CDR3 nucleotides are TGTGCCAGCACTGATACAGGGAGGGGGACTGAAGCTTTCTTT. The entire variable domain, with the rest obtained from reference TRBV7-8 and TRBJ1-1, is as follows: GAGVSQSPRYKVAKRGQDVALRCDPISGHVSLFWYQQALGQGPEFLTYFQNEAQLDKSGLPSDRFFAERPEGSVSTLKIQRTQQEDSAVYLCASTDTGRGTEAFFGQGTRLTVV.